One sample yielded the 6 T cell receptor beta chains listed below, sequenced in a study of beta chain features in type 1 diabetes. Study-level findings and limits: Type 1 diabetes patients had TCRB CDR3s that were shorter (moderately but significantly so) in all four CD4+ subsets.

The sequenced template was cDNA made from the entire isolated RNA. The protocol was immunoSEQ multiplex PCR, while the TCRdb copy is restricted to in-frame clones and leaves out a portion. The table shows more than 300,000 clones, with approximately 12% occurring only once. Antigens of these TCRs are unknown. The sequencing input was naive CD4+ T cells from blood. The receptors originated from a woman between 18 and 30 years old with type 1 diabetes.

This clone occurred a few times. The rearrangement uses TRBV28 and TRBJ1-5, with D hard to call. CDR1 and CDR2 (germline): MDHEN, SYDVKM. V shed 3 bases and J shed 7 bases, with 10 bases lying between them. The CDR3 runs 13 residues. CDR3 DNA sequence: TGTGCCAGCAGTTTTGAGGCCGGGCAGCCCCAGCATTTT. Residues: CASSFEAGQPQHF. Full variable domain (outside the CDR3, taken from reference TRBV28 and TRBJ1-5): DVKVTQSSRYLVKRTGEKVFLECVQDMDHENMFWYRQDPGLGLRLIYFSYDVKMKEKGDIPEGYSVSREKKERFSLILESASTNQTSMYLCASSFEAGQPQHFGDGTRLSIL.

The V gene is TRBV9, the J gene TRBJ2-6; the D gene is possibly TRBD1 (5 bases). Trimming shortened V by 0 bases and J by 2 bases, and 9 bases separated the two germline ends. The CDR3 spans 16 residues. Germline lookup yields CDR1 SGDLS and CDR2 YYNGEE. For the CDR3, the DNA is TGTGCCAGCAGCGTAGGGGGCTGGACTGGGGCCAACGTCCTGACTTTC. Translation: CASSVGGWTGANVLTF.

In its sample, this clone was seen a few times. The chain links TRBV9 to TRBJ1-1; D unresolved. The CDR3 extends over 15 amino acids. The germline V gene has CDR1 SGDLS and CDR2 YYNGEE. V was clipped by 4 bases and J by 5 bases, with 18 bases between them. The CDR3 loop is CASSPPHAGITEAFF. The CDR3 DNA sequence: TGTGCCAGCAGCCCCCCTCATGCGGGGATTACTGAAGCTTTCTTT.

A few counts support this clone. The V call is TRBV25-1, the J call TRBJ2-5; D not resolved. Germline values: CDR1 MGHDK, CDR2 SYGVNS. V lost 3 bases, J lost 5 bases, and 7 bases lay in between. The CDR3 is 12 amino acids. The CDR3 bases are TGTGCCAGCAGTGATAACGGGGAGACCCAGTACTTC. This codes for CASSDNGETQYF.

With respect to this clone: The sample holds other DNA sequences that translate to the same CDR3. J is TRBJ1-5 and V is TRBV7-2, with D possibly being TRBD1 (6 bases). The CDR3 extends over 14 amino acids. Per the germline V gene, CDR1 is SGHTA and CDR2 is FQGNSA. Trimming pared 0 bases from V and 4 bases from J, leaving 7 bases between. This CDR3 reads CASSLARGNQPQHF. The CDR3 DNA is TGTGCCAGCAGCTTAGCTAGGGGGAATCAGCCCCAGCATTTT.

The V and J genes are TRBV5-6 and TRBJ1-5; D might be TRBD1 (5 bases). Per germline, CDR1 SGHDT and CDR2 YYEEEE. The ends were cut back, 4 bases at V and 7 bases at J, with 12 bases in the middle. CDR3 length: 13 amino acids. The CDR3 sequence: CASSRRGGQPQHF. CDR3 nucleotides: TGTGCCAGCAGCCGCCGGGGGGGACAGCCCCAGCATTTT.